This T cell receptor (beta chain) originates from a study of regulatory T cells in long-lasting Graves disease. Findings and limits, study-wide: Shared public clonotypes totalled 2,500 to 3,500 in persistent patients, compared with 966 in new patients.

Time point noted: newly diagnosed GD, antithyroid drugs for less than 3 months. Researchers made the TCR library from RNA that was extracted from PBMCs. In regard to this clonotype: Its antigen is unknown.

With iRepertoire HTBI primers and Arm-PCR of CDR3 regions, TCR beta libraries were built. TCRdb re-called the multiplex PCR reads through MiXCR, storing one row per CDR3 protein. The data show 450,000 to 600,000 distinct CDR3 sequences, 15% to 20% seen once. Germline loops: CDR1 SEHNR, CDR2 FQNEAQ (reference sequence). Trimming took 2 bases from V and 8 from J, leaving 6 bases between them. The CDR3 has 11 amino acids. This sample also appeared in a second study, on T cells in Graves' hyperthyroidism and ophthalmopathy. That report notes: Clinical symptoms, serum thyroxine and TRAb, thyroid ultrasound and orbital computed tomography were used for the diagnoses.

This material consisted of peripheral blood mononuclear cells (PBMCs), taken at new diagnosis, from a patient treated with antithyroid drugs. The source of this sequence is a man aged 35-49 years with Graves disease. V gene TRBV7-9 combines with J gene TRBJ1-2; the D is unclear. CDR3 residues: CASSLLEGYTF. CDR3 DNA sequence: TGTGCCAGCAGCTTACTAGAAGGCTACACCTTC.